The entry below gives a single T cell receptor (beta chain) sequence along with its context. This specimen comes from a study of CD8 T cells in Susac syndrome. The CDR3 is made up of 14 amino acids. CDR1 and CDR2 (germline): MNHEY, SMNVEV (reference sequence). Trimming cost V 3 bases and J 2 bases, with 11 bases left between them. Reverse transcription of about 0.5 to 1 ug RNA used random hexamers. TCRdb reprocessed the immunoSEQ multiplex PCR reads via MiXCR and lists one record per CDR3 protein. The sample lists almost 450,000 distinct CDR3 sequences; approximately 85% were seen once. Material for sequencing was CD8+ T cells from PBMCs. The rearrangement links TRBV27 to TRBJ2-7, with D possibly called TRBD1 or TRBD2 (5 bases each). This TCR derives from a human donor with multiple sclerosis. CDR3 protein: CASSFWGSAYEQYF. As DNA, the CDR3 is TGTGCCAGCAGTTTTTGGGGGTCCGCCTACGAGCAGTACTTC.